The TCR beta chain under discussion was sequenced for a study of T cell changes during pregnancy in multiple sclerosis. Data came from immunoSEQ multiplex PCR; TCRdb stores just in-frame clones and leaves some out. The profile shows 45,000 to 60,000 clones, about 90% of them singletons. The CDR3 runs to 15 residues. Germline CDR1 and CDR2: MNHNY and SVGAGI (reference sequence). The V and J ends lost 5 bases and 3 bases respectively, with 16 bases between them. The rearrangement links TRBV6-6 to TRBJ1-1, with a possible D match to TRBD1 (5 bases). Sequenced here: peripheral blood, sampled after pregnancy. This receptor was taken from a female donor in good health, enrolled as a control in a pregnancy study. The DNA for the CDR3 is TGTGCCAGCAGTCCCCGCGACAGTCTTGACACTGAAGCTTTCTTT. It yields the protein CASSPRDSLDTEAFF.